This section outlines one TCR beta chain sequence together with its context. One junction end does not reproduce the germline sequence, and a read error may be involved. This sample stems from a study of T-cell memory formation after mild COVID-19. The overall study: Clustering of TCRs was largely donor specific.

CDR1 is SGHKS and CDR2 is YYEKEE in the germline V gene (reference sequence). This CDR3 contains 14 residues. Constant-segment primers and 5'RACE yielded cDNA libraries for TCR alpha and TCR beta, each carrying sample barcodes and UMIs. TCRdb independently ran MiXCR on the 5' RACE reads; one entry per CDR3 protein. The sample shows hundreds of thousands of distinct CDR3 sequences, 20% to 25% of them seen only once. The clonotype originates from an adult woman who had mild COVID-19 (a few samples of this study predate the infection). Cell type and time point are not known. The gene calls are TRBV5-5 and TRBJ1-5; D not certain. The sequenced sample was PBMCs or a T cell subset sorted from them (not recorded which). CDR3 in DNA: TGTGCCAGCAGCCTGGACTTAAGCAATCAGCGCCAGCATTTT. Encoded protein: CASSLDLSNQRQHF.